This T cell receptor beta chain emerged from a study of OX40 agonist ivuxolimab in advanced cancers. Study-wide points: Mean expanded clone counts were higher in CD8+ than CD4+ T cells.

Worth noting for this clone: Its antigen is not identified.

Germline V lookup: CDR1 MGHRA, CDR2 YSYEKL. The CDR3 runs 21 residues. The trim removed 0 bases at V and 1 base at J, leaving 17 bases unmatched. The method was immunoSEQ multiplex PCR; TCRdb's version includes in-frame clones alone and lacks a portion of them. The table includes roughly 86,000 clones, 65% to 90% detected once. The V and J genes are TRBV4-1 and TRBJ2-2, with 7 bases aligning to TRBD2. The origin of this receptor is an adult with an advanced solid tumor such as melanoma, head and neck, liver or kidney cancer. Sequenced material: CD4+ or CD8+ T cells sorted from blood, taken in a trial of the OX40 agonist ivuxolimab. The CDR3 DNA follows: TGCGCCAGCAGCCAAGATCCAACGCGAACCGCACTAGCGAAGAACACCGGGGAGCTGTTTTTT. Protein sequence: CASSQDPTRTALAKNTGELFF.